This T cell receptor beta chain is drawn from a study of spatial heterogeneity in lung cancer. Study in general: Where available, sequencing covered follow-up PBMC samples, taken at a median of about two years after resection.

Using its own MiXCR run on the 5' RACE reads, TCRdb lists one record per CDR3 protein. Of around 70,000 distinct CDR3 sequences in the sample, roughly 8.9% are singletons; the top ten hold 1.9%. As for time point: blood at routine non-recurrence follow-up after resection. Trimming removed 7 bases at V and 1 base at J, with 23 bases between. The CDR3 is made up of 17 amino acids. The sequence derives from a female donor with early-stage non-small cell lung cancer. This material consisted of PBMCs, taken at follow-up. The gene calls are TRBV12-3 or TRBV12-4 and TRBJ2-7, with D possibly TRBD1 on 5 matching bases. The CDR3 nucleotides are TGTGCCAGCACCTCTGGGGCAGGTGAAACGAGGTCCTACGAGCAGTACTTC. This translates into CASTSGAGETRSYEQYF.